The rows below give T cell receptor beta chains drawn from one sample of a study of cytomegalovirus exposure and HLA in healthy donors. The method was immunoSEQ multiplex PCR; TCRdb's version includes in-frame clones alone and lacks a portion of them. The profile covers some 180,000 clones, with around 80% appearing a single time and about 1.9% taken by the ten largest. The specimen sequenced was PBMCs. The source is a young man in good health and CMV-seronegative. Both conserved end residues are part of each CDR3. The D gene is left open where the match is weak. A clone size is listed for some rows: how often the clone was seen (once, few, many), or a class if it is expanded.

>once|15|TRBJ2-5|TRBV11-3|TRBD1
CASSQGQGRQETQYF
TGTGCCAGCAGCCAAGGACAGGGGAGGCAAGAGACCCAGTACTTC
>few|13|TRBJ1-1|TRBV19|TRBD1
CASSIDRATEAFF
TGTGCCAGTAGCATCGACAGGGCCACTGAAGCTTTCTTT
>-|14|TRBJ2-7|TRBV28|TRBD2
CASSERGGNYEQYF
TGTGCCAGCAGTGAGCGGGGGGGAAACTACGAGCAGTACTTC
>once|13|TRBJ2-7|TRBV11-2|TRBD2
CASSFREGYEQYF
TGTGCCAGCAGCTTCCGGGAGGGCTACGAGCAGTACTTC
>-|14|TRBJ2-1|TRBV7-7|-
CASSLAGESSEQFF
TGTGCCAGCAGCTTAGCGGGAGAGTCGTCCGAGCAGTTCTTC
>-|13|TRBJ1-1|TRBV11-2|-
CASSLAGYTEAFF
TGTGCCAGCAGCTTAGCGGGGTACACTGAAGCTTTCTTT
>-|18|TRBJ2-7|TRBV5-6|TRBD1
CASSLTLGTGGYSYEQYF
TGTGCCAGCAGCTTGACGCTTGGGACAGGGGGTTACTCCTACGAGCAGTACTTC
>once|15|TRBJ2-1|TRBV6-5|TRBD2
CASSPGTSINNEQFF
TGTGCCAGCAGTCCCGGGACTAGCATCAACAATGAGCAGTTCTTC
>-|15|TRBJ2-1|TRBV5-1|TRBD2
CASSQGLAGVNEQFF
TGCGCCAGCAGCCAGGGACTAGCGGGAGTCAATGAGCAGTTCTTC
>-|14|TRBJ1-1|TRBV19|TRBD1
CASRTGQMNTEAFF
TGTGCCAGTAGGACGGGACAGATGAACACTGAAGCTTTCTTT
>-|17|TRBJ2-7|TRBV11-2|TRBD2
CASSGGHGTSGRYEQYF
TGTGCCAGCTCCGGGGGACACGGGACTAGCGGGAGGTACGAGCAGTACTTC
>once|14|TRBJ2-7|TRBV6-1|-
CASSTRRDTYEQYF
TGTGCCAGCAGTACACGGAGGGATACCTACGAGCAGTACTTC
>once|17|TRBJ2-1|TRBV7-6|TRBD2
CASSLYPAGVNPNEQFF
TGTGCCAGCAGCTTATACCCAGCGGGAGTAAACCCCAATGAGCAGTTCTTC
>-|14|TRBJ2-7|TRBV7-9|TRBD1
CASSLGRGLYEQYF
TGTGCCAGCAGCTTAGGCAGGGGGCTCTACGAGCAGTACTTC
>few|14|TRBJ2-5|TRBV7-7|TRBD2
CASSGTSGKETQYF
TGTGCCAGCAGCGGAACTAGCGGGAAAGAGACCCAGTACTTC
>-|13|TRBJ2-4|TRBV19|-
CASSVGGKNIQYF
TGTGCCAGTAGTGTAGGAGGCAAAAACATTCAGTACTTC
>-|12|TRBJ2-7|TRBV30|-
CAWSALGYEQYF
TGTGCCTGGAGTGCACTCGGGTACGAGCAGTACTTC
>few|14|TRBJ2-1|TRBV7-7|TRBD1
CASSRDRGIYEQFF
TGTGCTAGCAGCCGGGACAGGGGTATCTATGAGCAGTTCTTC
>once|14|TRBJ2-3|TRBV10-1|-
CASSDPEGTDTQYF
TGCGCCAGCAGTGATCCCGAGGGCACAGATACGCAGTATTTT
>-|15|TRBJ2-1|TRBV7-9|TRBD2
CASSFGLHGGNEQFF
TGTGCCAGCAGCTTCGGATTACACGGGGGGAATGAGCAGTTCTTC
>-|15|TRBJ2-3|TRBV7-9|TRBD1
CASSPGQGASDTQYF
TGTGCCAGCAGCCCGGGACAGGGGGCGTCGGATACGCAGTATTTT
>-|15|TRBJ2-5|TRBV18|TRBD2
CASSPRLAGSGTQYF
TGTGCCAGCTCACCACGACTAGCGGGATCCGGGACCCAGTACTTC
>-|12|TRBJ2-1|TRBV7-2|-
CASSSSVDEQFF
TGTGCCAGCAGCTCCTCTGTCGATGAGCAGTTCTTC
>-|15|TRBJ2-7|TRBV5-1|TRBD2
CASSLAGGPNDEQYF
TGCGCCAGCAGCTTAGCGGGAGGGCCTAACGACGAGCAGTACTTC
>-|15|TRBJ1-4|TRBV2|-
CASSGQTATNEKLFF
TGTGCCAGCAGTGGACAGACTGCAACTAATGAAAAACTGTTTTTT
>-|14|TRBJ2-7|TRBV27|TRBD2
CASSRTSTFYEQYF
TGTGCCAGCAGCCGGACTAGTACTTTTTACGAGCAGTACTTC
>-|14|TRBJ1-6|TRBV28|-
CASSLFDSDSPLHF
TGTGCCAGCAGTTTGTTTGACAGTGATTCACCCCTCCACTTT
>-|14|TRBJ2-7|TRBV5-6|TRBD2
CASSFVGRGYEQYF
TGTGCCAGCAGCTTTGTCGGGAGGGGGTACGAGCAGTACTTC
>-|15|TRBJ2-5|TRBV28|-
CASSPLDRTQETQYF
TGTGCCAGCAGTCCCCTGGACAGAACCCAAGAGACCCAGTACTTC
>-|13|TRBJ1-2|TRBV7-2|-
CASSPAGVHGYTF
TGTGCCAGCAGCCCGGCAGGGGTGCATGGCTACACCTTC
>once|16|TRBJ2-3|TRBV7-6|TRBD2
CASSLAAGGLGDTQYF
TGTGCCAGCAGCTTAGCTGCGGGAGGGCTAGGAGATACGCAGTATTTT
>-|17|TRBJ2-3|TRBV9|TRBD2
CASSGRRGLAGTDTQYF
TGTGCCAGCAGCGGGCGTAGGGGACTAGCCGGCACAGATACGCAGTATTTT
>-|17|TRBJ2-7|TRBV28|-
CASRPVLTGKNRYEQYF
TGTGCCAGCAGGCCAGTGCTAACAGGAAAAAACCGCTACGAGCAGTACTTC
>-|13|TRBJ2-3|TRBV5-1|-
CASSLRQADTQYF
TGCGCCAGCAGCTTAAGACAAGCAGATACGCAGTATTTT
>-|15|TRBJ2-2|TRBV6-5|TRBD1
CASSRQGKNTGELFF
TGTGCCAGCAGTAGACAGGGGAAGAACACCGGGGAGCTGTTTTTT
>-|11|TRBJ2-1|TRBV2|-
CASSVELRQFF
TGTGCCAGCAGTGTTGAGTTGCGGCAGTTCTTC
>-|17|TRBJ2-6|TRBV2|TRBD1
CASSEGTEISGANVLTF
TGTGCCAGCAGTGAGGGGACAGAAATCTCTGGGGCCAACGTCCTGACTTTC
>-|16|TRBJ2-1|TRBV6-1|TRBD2
CASSDFRTSGSNEQFF
TGTGCCAGCAGTGATTTTCGGACTAGCGGATCCAATGAGCAGTTCTTC
>-|16|TRBJ2-1|TRBV7-3|TRBD1
CASSSSGTAQRGEQFF
TGTGCCAGCAGCTCCTCCGGGACAGCCCAGCGCGGGGAGCAGTTCTTC
>medium-sized|18|TRBJ2-1|TRBV25-1|TRBD1
CASSEPFSTGPAYNEQFF
TGTGCCAGCAGTGAACCATTTTCGACAGGGCCCGCCTACAATGAGCAGTTCTTC
>-|15|TRBJ1-6|TRBV5-4|-
CASSLDQGYNSPLHF
TGTGCCAGCAGCTTGGATCAGGGGTATAATTCACCCCTCCACTTT
>-|15|TRBJ2-5|TRBV14|TRBD2
CASSQGTSGSQTQYF
TGTGCCAGCAGCCAAGGGACTAGCGGGAGTCAGACCCAGTACTTC
>-|15|TRBJ1-2|TRBV28|TRBD1
CASSYRTGANYGYTF
TGTGCCAGCAGTTATCGGACAGGGGCAAACTATGGCTACACCTTC
>-|14|TRBJ2-2|TRBV19|TRBD1
CASKDRAPPGELFF
TGTGCCAGTAAGGACAGGGCCCCACCCGGGGAGCTGTTTTTT
>-|14|TRBJ2-2|TRBV7-9|TRBD1
CASRPQGAGGELFF
TGTGCCAGCAGACCACAGGGGGCTGGCGGGGAGCTGTTTTTT
>-|14|TRBJ2-2|TRBV7-9|-
CASSSPSGTGELFF
TGTGCCAGCAGCAGCCCCTCGGGGACCGGGGAGCTGTTTTTT
>-|17|TRBJ1-6|TRBV18|TRBD1
CASSPNFSTGGGSPLHF
TGTGCCAGCTCACCCAATTTTTCGACAGGGGGCGGTTCACCCCTCCACTTT
>-|16|TRBJ1-2|TRBV28|TRBD1
CASSPSGTGDGYGYTF
TGTGCCAGCAGTCCCAGCGGGACAGGGGATGGTTATGGCTACACCTTC
>-|15|TRBJ2-3|TRBV7-3|-
CASSLTQGATDTQYF
TGTGCCAGCAGCTTAACTCAGGGCGCCACAGATACGCAGTATTTT
>-|12|TRBJ1-1|TRBV28|-
CASRETAREAFF
TGTGCCAGCAGAGAGACAGCCCGTGAAGCTTTCTTT
>-|13|TRBJ2-1|TRBV6-1|-
CASIPTGYNEQFF
TGTGCCAGCATTCCGACAGGCTACAATGAGCAGTTCTTC
>-|14|TRBJ2-1|TRBV5-4|TRBD2
CALKAGGPFDEQFF
TGTGCCCTAAAGGCGGGAGGGCCATTCGATGAGCAGTTCTTC
>-|15|TRBJ2-7|TRBV2|TRBD1
CASRIGQGLSYEQYF
TGTGCCAGCAGAATCGGACAGGGACTCTCCTACGAGCAGTACTTC